This T cell receptor (beta chain) was recovered during a study of identical twins. Study conclusions and caveats: Insertions were fewer in abundant cord blood beta clonotypes, whereas memory repertoires showed none of this pattern.

The CDR3 contains 14 residues. Trimming stripped 3 bases from V and 0 bases from J, with 6 bases between. CDR1 and CDR2 (germline): DFQATT, SNEGSKA (reference sequence). TCRdb used MiXCR to reprocess the 5' RACE reads, holding one entry per CDR3 protein. Here the sample spans approximately 1.8 million distinct CDR3 sequences, under 35% being singletons. A note on this clonotype: The antigen is unknown.

This receptor was taken from a newborn girl in good health. The gene calls are TRBV20-1 and TRBJ2-6; D is unclear. The specimen sequenced was cord blood. In nucleotides, the CDR3 is TGCAGTGCTAGCCCATACTCTGGGGCCAACGTCCTGACTTTC. As protein: CSASPYSGANVLTF.